One and the same sample provided the 23 T cell receptor beta chains below, sequenced in a study of shared clonotypes between healthy human individuals. Libraries were prepared by immunoSEQ multiplex PCR; TCRdb keeps only in-frame clonotypes and omits some of them. This sample yields a few million clones, of which 85% to 95% are seen a single time; 0.37% belongs to the top ten. Sample: naive CD4+ T cells from PBMCs. Subset described: CD45RA+ positively selected. These receptors originate from a man aged 18 to 35 in good health. Some clones in this sample may be carry-over from other donors' samples.

This rearrangement joins TRBV18 to TRBJ2-3; 11 bases are shared with TRBD2. CDR1 is KGHSH and CDR2 is LQKENI in the germline V gene. V trimming: 6 bases; J trimming: 2 bases; junction bases outside the gene matches: 10. This CDR3 has 17 amino acids. CDR3 sequence: CASSPGGTSGPTDTQYF. CDR3 nucleotides: TGTGCCAGCTCGCCCGGAGGGACTAGCGGCCCCACAGATACGCAGTATTTT. Based on the CDR3 plus reference TRBV18 and TRBJ2-3, the full variable domain is NAGVMQNPRHLVRRRGQEARLRCSPMKGHSHVYWYRQLPEEGLKFMVYLQKENIIDESGMPKERFSAEFPKEGPSILRIQQVVRGDSAAYFCASSPGGTSGPTDTQYFGPGTRLTVL.

The sample holds one count of this clone. Other DNA sequences in this specimen translate into the identical CDR3. J is TRBJ2-7 and V is TRBV18; the match to TRBD1 covers 7 bases. V shed 3 bases and J 1 base; nucleotides not matched to a gene: 3. Germline V gene data show CDR1 as KGHSH and CDR2 as LQKENI. The CDR3 is 14 residues long. The CDR3 coding sequence is TGTGCCAGCTCACCCGGGACAGTTTCCTACGAGCAGTACTTC. It is translated as CASSPGTVSYEQYF. The whole variable domain, remainder taken from reference TRBV18 and TRBJ2-7, is NAGVMQNPRHLVRRRGQEARLRCSPMKGHSHVYWYRQLPEEGLKFMVYLQKENIIDESGMPKERFSAEFPKEGPSILRIQQVVRGDSAAYFCASSPGTVSYEQYFGPGTRLTVT.

This clone was seen a single time. The rearrangement uses TRBV6-6 and TRBJ1-5; D possibly corresponds to TRBD1 (5 bases). Trimming pared 6 bases from V and 5 bases from J, leaving 14 bases between. The CDR3 consists of 14 residues. Germline V gene lookup returns CDR1 MNHNY and CDR2 SVGAGI (reference sequence). The CDR3 loop reads CASSPKTVDQPQHF. The CDR3 nucleotides are TGTGCCAGCAGCCCCAAGACAGTCGATCAGCCCCAGCATTTT.

In regard to this clone: In the same sample, other DNA sequences code for this CDR3. The rearrangement joins TRBV29-1 to TRBJ1-5; TRBD1 matches 7 bases. Germline CDR1 reads SQVTM; CDR2 reads ANQGSEA. J gave up 0 bases and V 6 bases, and 8 bases lay outside the gene matches. This CDR3 region has 15 residues. CDR3 DNA sequence: TGCAGCGTATCCGGGACAGCCGATAGCAATCAGCCCCAGCATTTT. The encoded protein is CSVSGTADSNQPQHF. Looking up the rest from reference TRBV29-1 and TRBJ1-5 gives the full variable domain: SAVISQKPSRDICQRGTSLTIQCQVDSQVTMMFWYRQQPGQSLTLIATANQGSEATYESGFVIDKFPISRPNLTFSTLTVSNMSPEDSSIYLCSVSGTADSNQPQHFGDGTRLSIL.

On this clone: This same CDR3 is encoded by further DNA sequences in the sample. In nucleotides, the CDR3 is TGTGCCAGCAGCTTAGGACTAGCGTCGGATACGCAGTATTTT. Amino acid sequence: CASSLGLASDTQYF. V and J are TRBV7-9 and TRBJ2-3, with TRBD2 matching 8 bases. Unmatched junction bases numbered 3, after V lost 1 base and J lost 6 bases. The CDR3 loop spans 14 amino acids. Germline assignment: CDR1 SEHNR and CDR2 FQNEAQ (reference sequence).

This clone was counted a single time. The chain carries TRBV4-1 and TRBJ1-5; D is possibly TRBD1 (6 bases). CDR1 MGHRA and CDR2 YSYEKL come from the germline V gene. The length of the CDR3 is 16 residues. Trimming removed 2 bases at V and 2 bases at J, with 13 bases between. The CDR3 DNA follows: TGCGCCAGCAGCCAAATGGGGGGCGAAGGCAATCAGCCCCAGCATTTT. Residues: CASSQMGGEGNQPQHF.

The rearrangement links TRBV30 to TRBJ2-3, with 11 nucleotides matching TRBD2. Germline lookup yields CDR1 GTSNPN and CDR2 SVGIG (reference sequence). The trim removed 0 bases at V and 4 bases at J, leaving 3 bases unmatched. CDR3 size: 15 residues. CDR3 sequence: CAWSVSGRASDTQYF. DNA for the CDR3: TGTGCCTGGAGTGTTAGCGGGAGGGCCTCAGATACGCAGTATTTT. Full variable domain (missing parts from reference TRBV30 and TRBJ2-3): SQTIHQWPATLVQPVGSPLSLECTVEGTSNPNLYWYRQAAGRGLQLLFYSVGIGQISSEVPQNLSASRPQDRQFILSSKKLLLSDSGFYLCAWSVSGRASDTQYFGPGTRLTVL.

The chain links TRBV6-1 to TRBJ2-1, with D unresolved. V was trimmed by 5 bases and J by 7 bases, leaving 12 bases between them. There are 13 residues in the CDR3. CDR1 and CDR2 from the germline V gene are MNHNS and SASEGT. The CDR3 nucleotides read TGTGCCAGCAGTAAAACGCAGGAAAATGAGCAGTTCTTC. Its protein product is CASSKTQENEQFF.

The sample holds one count of this clone. The V call is TRBV15, the J call TRBJ2-7, with TRBD1 as a possible D gene (5 bases). The germline CDR1 and CDR2 sequences are LNHNV and YYDKDF (reference sequence). V lost 3 bases to trimming and J lost 7 bases, with 25 bases between them. The length of the CDR3 is 17 residues. The CDR3 spells CATSSGVNRSALREQYF. CDR3 bases: TGTGCCACCAGCAGCGGCGTTAACAGGTCCGCTTTACGGGAGCAGTACTTC.

This chain links TRBV27 with TRBJ2-5; D remains ambiguous. Per germline, CDR1 MNHEY and CDR2 SMNVEV (reference sequence). The V end lost 5 bases, the J end lost 5 bases, and 6 bases lay between the germline ends. This CDR3 spans 11 amino acids. CDR3: CASSQRETQYF. DNA of the CDR3: TGTGCCAGCAGTCAGAGGGAGACCCAGTACTTC.

This chain links TRBV2 with TRBJ2-2, with 11 bases identical to TRBD2. The germline V gene has CDR1 SNHLY and CDR2 FYNNEI. V was pared by 11 bases and J by 7 bases, with 9 bases of the junction left unmatched. CDR3 length: 14 amino acids. The CDR3 loop is CAGLSGRAVGELFF. CDR3 bases: TGTGCCGGCCTTAGCGGGAGGGCCGTCGGGGAGCTGTTTTTT.

The CDR3 DNA reads as TGTGCCAGCAGCTTATCGGACAGGGGGCAACGCACCGGGGAGCTGTTTTTT. It specifies CASSLSDRGQRTGELFF. V is TRBV5-6 and J is TRBJ2-2; 11 bases line up with TRBD1. Germline-derived CDR1 and CDR2 are SGHDT and YYEEEE. V shed 2 bases, J shed 4 bases, and the junction held 7 bases outside the gene matches. This CDR3 contains 17 residues.

The V and J genes are TRBV6-5 and TRBJ2-7; D unclear. This CDR3 is 11 amino acids long. Per germline, CDR1 MNHEY and CDR2 SVGAGI. Trimming pared 6 bases from V and 5 bases from J, leaving 8 bases between. CDR3 DNA sequence: TGTGCCAGCAGGACCCCCCACGAGCAGTACTTC. Protein product: CASRTPHEQYF.

This clone was seen only once. The chain links TRBV5-1 to TRBJ2-2; possibly TRBD2 for D (5 bases). The CDR3 has 14 amino acids. Germline values: CDR1 SGHRS, CDR2 YFSETQ. Trimming shortened V by 3 bases and J by 8 bases, and 14 bases separated the two germline ends. CDR3 bases: TGCGCCAGCAGCTCCGGATCTCCGGGAGGGGAGCTGTTTTTT. This translates into CASSSGSPGGELFF.

This chain joins TRBV5-1 and TRBJ2-7, with 11 bases that match TRBD1. Germline loops: CDR1 SGHRS, CDR2 YFSETQ. The CDR3 has 16 residues. V lost 3 bases to trimming and J lost 2 bases; unmatched junction nucleotides: 7. The CDR3 region has the DNA TGCGCCAGCAGCTACGGGACAGGGGGGACCACCTACGAGCAGTACTTC. Translating gives CASSYGTGGTTYEQYF. Filled out from reference TRBV5-1 and TRBJ2-7, the complete variable domain reads KAGVTQTPRYLIKTRGQQVTLSCSPISGHRSVSWYQQTPGQGLQFLFEYFSETQRNKGNFPGRFSGRQFSNSRSEMNVSTLELGDSALYLCASSYGTGGTTYEQYFGPGTRLTVT.

The table lists this clone with a count of one. V and J are TRBV28 and TRBJ2-3; 7 bases map to TRBD2. V trimming: 7 bases; J trimming: 1 base; junction bases outside the gene matches: 14. Germline-derived CDR1 and CDR2 are MDHEN and SYDVKM. This CDR3 has 17 amino acids. The CDR3 DNA is TGTGCCAGCACCCCTAGCGGACTGCATCCTCGCACAGATACGCAGTATTTT. This codes for CASTPSGLHPRTDTQYF.

There are a few counts of this clone. The rearrangement joins TRBV9 to TRBJ1-1; D perhaps matches TRBD1 (5 bases). V lost 4 bases and J lost 6, with 13 bases in between. This CDR3 spans 13 amino acids. Germline V gives CDR1 SGDLS, CDR2 YYNGEE. The CDR3 DNA reads as TGTGCCAGCAGCCCCGAGGGGAGGGCTGAAGCTTTCTTT. Translating it yields CASSPEGRAEAFF.

Worth noting for this clone: The identical CDR3 is also encoded by other nucleotide sequences in the sample. The chain uses TRBV5-1 and TRBJ1-1, with 9 bases matching TRBD1. Unmatched junction bases numbered 4, after V lost 3 bases and J lost 1 base. This CDR3 comprises 15 residues. Germline CDR1 and CDR2: SGHRS and YFSETQ. The CDR3 loop is CASSWGQGRNTEAFF. In nucleotides, the CDR3 is TGCGCCAGCAGCTGGGGACAGGGTCGGAACACTGAAGCTTTCTTT.

Comments on this clone: No DNA is shown, since the ends of the CDR3 on it are uncertain; the CDR3 is the one TCRdb lists. J is TRBJ2-2 and V is TRBV21-1; no check of the table's D call, TRBD2, against the DNA was made. TRBV21-1 is recorded as a pseudogene. The CDR3 is 14 residues long, counting both termini. The CDR3 here is CASVAAGSTGELFF.

Of note for this clone: The sample carries other DNA sequences with the same CDR3. The genes are TRBV6-5 and TRBJ1-1; D call uncertain. This CDR3 is 14 amino acids long. V lost 2 bases to trimming and J lost 1 base, with 8 bases between them. Germline assignment: CDR1 MNHEY and CDR2 SVGAGI. The CDR3 sequence is CASSYLGGNTEAFF. The DNA for the CDR3 is TGTGCCAGCAGTTACCTCGGAGGGAACACTGAAGCTTTCTTT.

This sequence joins TRBV28 and TRBJ2-6; possibly TRBD2 for D (7 bases). Trimming removed 6 bases at V and 3 bases at J, with 9 bases between. Germline assignment: CDR1 MDHEN and CDR2 SYDVKM. This CDR3 has 14 amino acids. CDR3 DNA sequence: TGTGCCAGCAGCGGGGGGCTTGGGGCCAACGTCCTGACTTTC. It yields the protein CASSGGLGANVLTF.

The chain links TRBV18 to TRBJ2-7; 8 bases align to TRBD2. The germline V gene encodes CDR1 KGHSH and CDR2 LQKENI. This CDR3 comprises 15 residues. Losses at the gene ends were 6 bases for V and 0 bases for J; bases not matched to a gene: 7. CDR3 sequence reads: CASSKTSGDSYEQYF. CDR3 in DNA: TGTGCCAGCTCCAAAACTAGCGGAGACTCCTACGAGCAGTACTTC.

Concerning this clone: Within the sample, other DNA sequences also encode this same CDR3. The chain uses TRBV7-2 and TRBJ2-7; the D is unclear. The CDR3 extends over 14 amino acids. Per germline, CDR1 SGHTA and CDR2 FQGNSA. The V and J ends lost 5 bases and 1 base respectively, with 12 bases between them. The CDR3 loop is CASSLPGRSYEQYF. The CDR3 DNA reads as TGTGCCAGCAGCCTCCCCGGCCGTTCCTACGAGCAGTACTTC.